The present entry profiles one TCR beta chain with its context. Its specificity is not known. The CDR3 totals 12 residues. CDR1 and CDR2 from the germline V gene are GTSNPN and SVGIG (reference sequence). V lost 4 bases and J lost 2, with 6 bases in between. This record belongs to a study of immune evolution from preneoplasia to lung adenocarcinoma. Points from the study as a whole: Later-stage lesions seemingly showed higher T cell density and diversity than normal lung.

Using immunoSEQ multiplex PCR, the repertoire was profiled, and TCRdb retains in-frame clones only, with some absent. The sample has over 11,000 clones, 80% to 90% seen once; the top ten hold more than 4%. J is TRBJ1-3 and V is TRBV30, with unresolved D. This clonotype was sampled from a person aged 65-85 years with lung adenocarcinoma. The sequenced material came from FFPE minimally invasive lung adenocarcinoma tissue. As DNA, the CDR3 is TGTGCCTGGAAAGGGACTGGAAACACCATATATTTT. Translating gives CAWKGTGNTIYF.